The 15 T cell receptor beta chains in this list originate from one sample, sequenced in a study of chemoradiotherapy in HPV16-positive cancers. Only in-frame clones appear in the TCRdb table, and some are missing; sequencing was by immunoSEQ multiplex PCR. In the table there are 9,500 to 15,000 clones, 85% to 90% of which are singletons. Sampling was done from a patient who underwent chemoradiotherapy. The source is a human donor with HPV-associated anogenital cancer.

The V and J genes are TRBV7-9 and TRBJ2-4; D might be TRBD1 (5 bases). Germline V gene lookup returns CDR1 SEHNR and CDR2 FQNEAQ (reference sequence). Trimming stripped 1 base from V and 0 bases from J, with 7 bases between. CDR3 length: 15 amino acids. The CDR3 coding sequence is TGTGCCAGCAGCTTAGTGGGGCGAGCCAAAAACATTCAGTACTTC. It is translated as CASSLVGRAKNIQYF.

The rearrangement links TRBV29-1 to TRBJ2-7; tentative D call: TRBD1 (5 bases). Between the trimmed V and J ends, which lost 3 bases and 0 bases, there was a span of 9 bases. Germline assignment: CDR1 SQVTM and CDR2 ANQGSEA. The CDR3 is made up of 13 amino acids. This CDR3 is CSVDDTGSYEQYF. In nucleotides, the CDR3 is TGCAGCGTTGATGACACAGGCTCCTACGAGCAGTACTTC.

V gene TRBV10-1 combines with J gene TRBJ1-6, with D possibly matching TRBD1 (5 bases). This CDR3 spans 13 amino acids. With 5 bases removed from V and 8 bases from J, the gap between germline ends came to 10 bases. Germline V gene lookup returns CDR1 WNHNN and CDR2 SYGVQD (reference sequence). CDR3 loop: CASSQGMDSPLHF. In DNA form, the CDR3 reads TGCGCCAGCAGTCAGGGTATGGATTCACCCCTCCACTTT.

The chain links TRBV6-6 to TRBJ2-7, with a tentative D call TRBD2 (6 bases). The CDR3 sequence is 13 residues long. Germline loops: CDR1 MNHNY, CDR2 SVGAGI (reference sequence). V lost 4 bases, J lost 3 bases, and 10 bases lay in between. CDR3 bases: TGTGCCAGCAGTTGGGGACTGGACTACGAGCAGTACTTC. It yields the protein CASSWGLDYEQYF.

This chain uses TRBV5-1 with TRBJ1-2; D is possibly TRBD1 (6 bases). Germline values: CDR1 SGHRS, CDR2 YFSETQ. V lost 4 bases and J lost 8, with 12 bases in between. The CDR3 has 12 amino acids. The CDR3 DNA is TGCGCCAGCAGCGAACAGGGACGCGGCTACACCTTC. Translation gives CASSEQGRGYTF.

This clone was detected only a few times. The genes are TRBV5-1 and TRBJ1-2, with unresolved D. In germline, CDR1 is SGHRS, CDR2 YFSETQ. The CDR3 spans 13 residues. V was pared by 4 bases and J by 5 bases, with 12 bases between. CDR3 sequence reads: CASSAEGQYGYTF. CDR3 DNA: TGCGCCAGCAGCGCCGAGGGCCAATATGGCTACACCTTC.

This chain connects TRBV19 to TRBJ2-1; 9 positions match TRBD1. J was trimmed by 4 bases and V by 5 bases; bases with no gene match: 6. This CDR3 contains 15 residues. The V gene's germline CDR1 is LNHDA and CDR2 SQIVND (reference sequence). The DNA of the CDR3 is TGTGCCAGTAGTTCGACAGGGGGACCATACAATGAGCAGTTCTTC. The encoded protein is CASSSTGGPYNEQFF.

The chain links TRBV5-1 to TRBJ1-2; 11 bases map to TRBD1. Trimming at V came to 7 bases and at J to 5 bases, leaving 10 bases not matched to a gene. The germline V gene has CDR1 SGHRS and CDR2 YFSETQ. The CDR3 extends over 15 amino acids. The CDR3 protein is CASRMGTGGLYGYTF. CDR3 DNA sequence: TGCGCCAGCCGAATGGGGACAGGGGGGCTATATGGCTACACCTTC.

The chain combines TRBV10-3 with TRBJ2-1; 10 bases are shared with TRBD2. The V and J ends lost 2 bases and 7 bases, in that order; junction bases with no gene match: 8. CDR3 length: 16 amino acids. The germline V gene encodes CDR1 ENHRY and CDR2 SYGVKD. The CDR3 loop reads CAISEPSGRKENEQFF. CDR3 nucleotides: TGTGCCATCAGTGAGCCTAGCGGGAGAAAGGAAAATGAGCAGTTCTTC.

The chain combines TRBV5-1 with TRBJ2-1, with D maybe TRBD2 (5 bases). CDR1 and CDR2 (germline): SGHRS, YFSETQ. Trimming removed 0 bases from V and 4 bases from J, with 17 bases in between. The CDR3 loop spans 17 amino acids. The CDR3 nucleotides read TGCGCCAGCAGCTTGGTCCCTTCGTCGGGGTCTTACAATGAGCAGTTCTTC. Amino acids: CASSLVPSSGSYNEQFF.

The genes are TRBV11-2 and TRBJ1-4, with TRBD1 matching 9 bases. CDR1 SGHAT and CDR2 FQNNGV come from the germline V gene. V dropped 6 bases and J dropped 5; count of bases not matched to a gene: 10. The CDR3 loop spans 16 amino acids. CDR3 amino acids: CASSPPGQGSNEKLFF. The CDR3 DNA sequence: TGTGCCAGCAGTCCCCCCGGACAGGGGTCCAATGAAAAACTGTTTTTT. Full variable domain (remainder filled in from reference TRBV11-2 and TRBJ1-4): EAGVAQSPRYKIIEKRQSVAFWCNPISGHATLYWYQQILGQGPKLLIQFQNNGVVDDSQLPKDRFSAERLKGVDSTLKIQPAKLEDSAVYLCASSPPGQGSNEKLFFGSGTQLSVL.

The CDR3 is CASSDYGRAYEQYF. The CDR3 nucleotides read TGCGCCAGCAGTGACTACGGGAGGGCCTACGAGCAGTACTTC. V is TRBV10-2 and J is TRBJ2-7; 8 nucleotides agree with TRBD2. The germline V gene encodes CDR1 WSHSY and CDR2 SAAADI. This CDR3 contains 14 residues. V lost 3 bases to trimming and J lost 2 bases; unmatched junction nucleotides: 3.

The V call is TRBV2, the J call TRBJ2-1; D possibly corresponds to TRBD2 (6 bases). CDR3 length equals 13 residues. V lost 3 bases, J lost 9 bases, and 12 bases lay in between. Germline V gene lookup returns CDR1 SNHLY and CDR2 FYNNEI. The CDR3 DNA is TGTGCCAGCAGTGAGCCGGGACTTTTTGAGCAGTTCTTC. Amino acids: CASSEPGLFEQFF. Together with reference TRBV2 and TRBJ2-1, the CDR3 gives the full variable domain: EPEVTQTPSHQVTQMGQEVILRCVPISNHLYFYWYRQILGQKVEFLVSFYNNEISEKSEIFDDQFSVERPDGSNFTLKIRSTKLEDSAMYFCASSEPGLFEQFFGPGTRLTVL.

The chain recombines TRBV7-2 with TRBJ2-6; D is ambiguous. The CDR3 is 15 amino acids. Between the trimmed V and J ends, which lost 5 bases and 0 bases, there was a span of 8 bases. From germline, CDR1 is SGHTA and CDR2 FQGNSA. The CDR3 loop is CASSNRSSGANVLTF. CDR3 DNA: TGTGCCAGCAGCAACCGGTCCTCTGGGGCCAACGTCCTGACTTTC.

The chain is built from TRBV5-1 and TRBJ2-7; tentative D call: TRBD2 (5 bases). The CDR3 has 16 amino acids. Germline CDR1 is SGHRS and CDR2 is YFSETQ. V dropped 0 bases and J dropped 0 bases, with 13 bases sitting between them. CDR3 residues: CASSLASRGPSYEQYF. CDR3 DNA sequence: TGCGCCAGCAGCTTGGCCTCTCGCGGGCCCTCCTACGAGCAGTACTTC.